This T cell receptor beta chain was sequenced for a study of response to subunit inactivated influenza vaccine. Study results and limitations: Authors suggested that a seasonal influenza vaccination recruits few new T cells each time.

Trimming removed 3 bases from V and 9 bases from J; junction bases left unmatched: 8. This CDR3 has 15 amino acids. Germline loops: CDR1 MDHEN, CDR2 SYDVKM. This clonotype was found a few times. The antigen is undetermined. TCRdb analysed the RT-PCR reads with MiXCR anew, one entry per CDR3 protein. Of about 500,000 distinct CDR3 sequences in the sample, under 15% were seen once. The chain is built from TRBV28 and TRBJ2-1; TRBD2 matches at 10 bases. The specimen was PBMCs from blood, collected roughly 47 days after vaccination. The sequence was collected from a man aged 50-60 years who received an inactivated influenza vaccine. This CDR3 is CASSLIGAGGGEQFF. Here the CDR3 DNA reads TGTGCCAGCAGTTTGATTGGAGCGGGAGGGGGTGAGCAGTTCTTC.